The 21 T cell receptor beta chains below come from one sample, sequenced in a study of cytomegalovirus exposure and HLA in healthy donors. TCRdb's table, derived via immunoSEQ multiplex PCR, lists solely in-frame clones and lacks some. This sample has 200,000 to 250,000 clones, with roughly 87% found just once. The sequenced material came from PBMCs. All receptors derive from a man aged 18 to 30 in good health and CMV-seropositive.

The gene calls are TRBV18 and TRBJ2-1; tentative D call: TRBD2 (5 bases). The V end was cut by 0 bases, the J end by 3 bases, with 9 bases between. The germline V gene has CDR1 KGHSH and CDR2 LQKENI. This CDR3 region has 15 residues. The DNA for the CDR3 is TGTGCCAGCTCACCACCGGGAGTGTTCTACAATGAGCAGTTCTTC. The encoded protein is CASSPPGVFYNEQFF.

The sample holds one count of this clone. The chain employs TRBV28 and TRBJ2-3; TRBD2 aligns across 8 bases. J was trimmed by 0 bases and V by 5 bases; bases with no gene match: 4. The CDR3 covers 15 residues. Per germline, CDR1 MDHEN and CDR2 SYDVKM. As DNA, the CDR3 is TGTGCCAGCAGTCCCCAGCGGGAGAGCACAGATACGCAGTATTTT. Translating it yields CASSPQRESTDTQYF.

V is TRBV7-9 and J is TRBJ2-7; 9 bases fit TRBD2. Germline loops: CDR1 SEHNR, CDR2 FQNEAQ (reference sequence). V trimming: 4 bases; J trimming: 7 bases; junction bases outside the gene matches: 2. The CDR3 covers 12 residues. The CDR3 reads CASSSGLAEQYF. The CDR3 nucleotides read TGTGCCAGCAGCTCAGGACTAGCGGAGCAGTACTTC. The full variable domain, rest sourced from reference TRBV7-9 and TRBJ2-7, is DTGVSQNPRHKITKRGQNVTFRCDPISEHNRLYWYRQTLGQGPEFLTYFQNEAQLEKSRLLSDRFSAERPKGSFSTLEIQRTEQGDSAMYLCASSSGLAEQYFGPGTRLTVT.

The J gene is TRBJ1-5, the V gene TRBV7-9; 7 positions match TRBD1. The CDR3 has 13 amino acids. The germline CDR1 and CDR2 sequences are SEHNR and FQNEAQ (reference sequence). The ends lost 5 bases at V and 4 bases at J; junction bases unmatched: 2. The CDR3 loop reads CASSQTGNQPQHF. CDR3 nucleotides: TGTGCCAGCAGCCAGACAGGGAATCAGCCCCAGCATTTT. The full variable domain, completed using reference TRBV7-9 and TRBJ1-5, is DTGVSQNPRHKITKRGQNVTFRCDPISEHNRLYWYRQTLGQGPEFLTYFQNEAQLEKSRLLSDRFSAERPKGSFSTLEIQRTEQGDSAMYLCASSQTGNQPQHFGDGTRLSIL.

In this sample, this clone turned up once. The chain uses TRBV11-2 and TRBJ2-1, with D uncertain. V lost 4 bases to trimming and J lost 6 bases, with 22 bases between them. The CDR3 is 17 residues long. The germline V gene has CDR1 SGHAT and CDR2 FQNNGV. The DNA for the CDR3 is TGTGCCAGCAGCTCCGGACGTGGTAGGGCGCGCGGCAATGAGCAGTTCTTC. It yields the protein CASSSGRGRARGNEQFF.

This chain links TRBV28 with TRBJ1-1; a weak D match, TRBD1 (6 bases). The CDR3 contains 14 residues. The V gene lost 6 bases and the J gene lost 5 bases, with 16 bases spanning the gap. Germline V gives CDR1 MDHEN, CDR2 SYDVKM. CDR3 protein: CASRQHGGRTEAFF. CDR3 nucleotides: TGTGCCAGCAGACAGCATGGGGGCCGGACTGAAGCTTTCTTT.

Concerning this clone itself: One end of the junction fails to match germline, which may point to a read error. The chain couples TRBV7-6 to TRBJ2-2; 10 bases fit TRBD2. Germline V CDR1 and CDR2: SGHVS, FNYEAQ. The CDR3 loop spans 15 amino acids. CDR3 sequence: CASSLAGANTGELFF. As DNA, the CDR3 is TGTGCCAGCAGCCTAGCGGGAGCGAACACCGGGGAGCTGTTTTTT.

The chain has TRBV2 and TRBJ1-1, with D hard to call. Trimming shortened V by 6 bases and J by 0 bases, and 11 bases separated the two germline ends. The CDR3 has 14 residues. CDR1 SNHLY and CDR2 FYNNEI come from the germline V gene. The CDR3 here is CASRLGRMNTEAFF. In nucleotides, the CDR3 is TGTGCCAGCAGACTCGGGAGAATGAACACTGAAGCTTTCTTT.

The chain has TRBV29-1 and TRBJ2-1; possible D gene TRBD2, 5 bases. V was cut by 7 bases and J by 4 bases, with 14 bases left in between. The CDR3 totals 13 residues. Germline V gene data show CDR1 as SQVTM and CDR2 as ANQGSEA. The CDR3 loop is CSAGIGDYNEQFF. Here the CDR3 DNA reads TGCAGCGCGGGGATCGGAGATTACAATGAGCAGTTCTTC.

This clone was detected only a few times. Different DNA sequences within this sample yield the same CDR3. V gene TRBV20-1 combines with J gene TRBJ2-5, with D uncertain. With 5 bases removed from V and 5 bases from J, the gap between germline ends came to 6 bases. CDR1 and CDR2 from the germline V gene are DFQATT and SNEGSKA (reference sequence). The CDR3 has 10 amino acids. CDR3 protein: CSASDETQYF. CDR3 nucleotides: TGCAGTGCTTCAGATGAGACCCAGTACTTC.

This clone appeared a single time. The genes are TRBV29-1 and TRBJ1-2; D unclear. The CDR3 length is 12 residues. The V end lost 4 bases, the J end lost 4 bases, and 10 bases lay between the germline ends. The germline V gene has CDR1 SQVTM and CDR2 ANQGSEA. CDR3 sequence (DNA): TGCAGCGTTGGGGAGGTCGGCTATGGCTACACCTTC. This gives the protein CSVGEVGYGYTF.

This clone occurred once. V and J are TRBV21-1 and TRBJ2-7. TRBV21-1 is tagged as a pseudogene. This CDR3 region has 14 residues. In DNA, the CDR3 is TGTGCCAGCAGCAAGCGGGGACACTCCTACGAGCAGTACTTC. Translating gives CASSKRGHSYEQYF.

V gene TRBV2 combines with J gene TRBJ2-5; a possible D gene is TRBD2 (5 bases). CDR1 SNHLY and CDR2 FYNNEI come from the germline V gene. The CDR3 contains 13 residues. Trimming pared 6 bases from V and 7 bases from J, leaving 15 bases between. CDR3 loop: CASSAGLPTTQYF. The CDR3 nucleotides read TGTGCCAGCAGCGCGGGCCTCCCGACGACCCAGTACTTC. The whole variable domain, filled in from reference TRBV2 and TRBJ2-5, reads EPEVTQTPSHQVTQMGQEVILRCVPISNHLYFYWYRQILGQKVEFLVSFYNNEISEKSEIFDDQFSVERPDGSNFTLKIRSTKLEDSAMYFCASSAGLPTTQYFGPGTRLLVL.

This chain links TRBV29-1 with TRBJ2-5; D gene ambiguous. CDR3 length: 11 residues. The V gene's germline CDR1 is SQVTM and CDR2 ANQGSEA. V lost 5 bases and J 10 bases, leaving 14 bases between the germline ends. CDR3 in amino acids: CSVLFVSGQYF. The CDR3 nucleotides read TGCAGCGTTCTTTTCGTAAGTGGCCAGTACTTC.

The rearrangement links TRBV4-1 to TRBJ2-1, with 8 bases that match TRBD1. CDR1 MGHRA and CDR2 YSYEKL come from the germline V gene. This CDR3 contains 17 residues. J gave up 4 bases and V 6 bases, and 14 bases lay outside the gene matches. The CDR3 DNA reads TGCGCCAGCAGTTCTTACCTAGACAGGGGACTTTACAATGAGCAGTTCTTC. Protein sequence: CASSSYLDRGLYNEQFF.

The chain links TRBV6-6 to TRBJ2-2; D uncertain. CDR1 is MNHNY, CDR2 SVGAGI, per germline (reference sequence). The CDR3 extends over 15 amino acids. V lost 7 bases to trimming and J lost 1 base, with 13 bases between them. The CDR3 bases are TGTGCCAGCAAGTCCGGCGGAGTGAACACCGGGGAGCTGTTTTTT. It yields the protein CASKSGGVNTGELFF.

V usage is TRBV6-5 and J usage is TRBJ2-5; D perhaps matches TRBD1 (5 bases). The germline V gene has CDR1 MNHEY and CDR2 SVGAGI. The V end was cut by 1 base, the J end by 2 bases, with 11 bases between. This CDR3 has 15 residues. The CDR3 coding sequence is TGTGCCAGCAGTTACTATGGGGCTGGGCAAGAGACCCAGTACTTC. It specifies CASSYYGAGQETQYF.

The chain has TRBV30 and TRBJ2-1; 7 nucleotides match TRBD2. J gave up 11 bases and V 2 bases, and 6 bases lay outside the gene matches. From germline, CDR1 is GTSNPN and CDR2 SVGIG (reference sequence). The CDR3 runs to 12 residues. The CDR3 here is CAWSSTSAQQFF. CDR3 DNA sequence: TGTGCCTGGAGTTCTACTAGCGCACAGCAGTTCTTC.

V and J are TRBV11-2 and TRBJ2-1; D unclear. Trimming removed 3 bases at V and 10 bases at J, with 16 bases between. Germline CDR1 and CDR2: SGHAT and FQNNGV. The CDR3 length is 14 residues. The CDR3 bases are TGTGCCAGCAGCTTCACGAGGTTGGAAGGGGAGCAGTTCTTC. This encodes CASSFTRLEGEQFF.

The V call is TRBV5-1, the J call TRBJ2-5, with 7 positions matching TRBD2. Germline loops: CDR1 SGHRS, CDR2 YFSETQ. The CDR3 has 16 amino acids. J lost 4 bases, V lost 4 bases, and 13 bases had no gene match. The CDR3 region is CASSASRGVESETQYF. The CDR3 DNA sequence: TGCGCCAGCAGCGCATCTCGGGGGGTAGAGTCAGAGACCCAGTACTTC.

This chain uses TRBV2 with TRBJ2-5; 8 positions agree with TRBD1. The CDR3 is 12 amino acids. Trimming at V came to 9 bases and at J to 4 bases, leaving 4 bases not matched to a gene. Germline CDR1 and CDR2: SNHLY and FYNNEI. CDR3 sequence: CASTGTGETQYF. In nucleotides, the CDR3 is TGTGCCAGTACCGGGACAGGAGAGACCCAGTACTTC.